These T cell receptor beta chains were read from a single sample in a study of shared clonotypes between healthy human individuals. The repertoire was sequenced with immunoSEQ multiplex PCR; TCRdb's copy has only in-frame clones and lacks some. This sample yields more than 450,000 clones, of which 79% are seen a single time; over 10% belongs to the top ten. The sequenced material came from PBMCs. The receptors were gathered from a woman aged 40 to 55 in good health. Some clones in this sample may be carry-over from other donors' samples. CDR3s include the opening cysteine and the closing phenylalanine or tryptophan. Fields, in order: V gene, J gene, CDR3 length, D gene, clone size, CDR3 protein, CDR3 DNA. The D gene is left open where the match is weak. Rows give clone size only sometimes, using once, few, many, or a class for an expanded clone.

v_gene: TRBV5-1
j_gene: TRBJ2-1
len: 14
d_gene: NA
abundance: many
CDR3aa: CASSLTGPPDEQFF
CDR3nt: TGCGCCAGCAGCTTGACGGGGCCCCCAGATGAGCAGTTCTTC

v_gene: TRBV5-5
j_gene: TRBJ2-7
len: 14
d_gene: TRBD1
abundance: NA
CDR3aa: CASSAGTVGYEQYF
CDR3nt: TGTGCCAGCAGCGCTGGGACAGTGGGGTACGAGCAGTACTTC

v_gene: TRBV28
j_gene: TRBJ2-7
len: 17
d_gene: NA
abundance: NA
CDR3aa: CASSLSSEAGPTYEQYF
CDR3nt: TGTGCCAGCAGTTTATCCTCCGAGGCGGGGCCCACCTACGAGCAGTACTTC

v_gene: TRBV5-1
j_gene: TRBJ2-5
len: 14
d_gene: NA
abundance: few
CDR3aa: CASSLALQKETQYF
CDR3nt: TGCGCCAGCAGCTTGGCCTTACAGAAAGAGACCCAGTACTTC

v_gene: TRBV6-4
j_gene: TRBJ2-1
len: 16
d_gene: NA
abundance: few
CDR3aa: CASSDSGRTPSPEQFF
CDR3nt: TGTGCCAGCAGTGACTCGGGGCGAACTCCGTCCCCTGAGCAGTTCTTC

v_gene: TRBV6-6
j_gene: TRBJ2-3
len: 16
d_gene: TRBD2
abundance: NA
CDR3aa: CASSRTSGLAGDTQYF
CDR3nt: TGTGCCAGCAGTAGGACTAGCGGGCTAGCGGGAGATACGCAGTATTTT

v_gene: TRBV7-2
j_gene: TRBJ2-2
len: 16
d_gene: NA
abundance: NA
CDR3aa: CASSLGVVANTGELFF
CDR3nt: TGTGCCAGCAGCTTAGGCGTGGTAGCGAACACCGGGGAGCTGTTTTTT

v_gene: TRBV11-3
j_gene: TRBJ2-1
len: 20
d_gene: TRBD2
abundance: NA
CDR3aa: CASSLVRLAGVVDLSNEQFF
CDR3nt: TGTGCCAGCAGCTTAGTACGGCTAGCGGGAGTTGTAGATCTCTCGAATGAGCAGTTCTTC

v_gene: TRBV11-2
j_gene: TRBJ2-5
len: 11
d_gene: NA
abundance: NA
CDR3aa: CASSVAETQYF
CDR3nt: TGTGCCAGCAGTGTGGCCGAGACCCAGTACTTC

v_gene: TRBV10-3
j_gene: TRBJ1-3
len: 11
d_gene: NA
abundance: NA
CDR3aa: CAISDSGTIYF
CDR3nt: TGTGCCATCAGTGATAGTGGCACCATATATTTT

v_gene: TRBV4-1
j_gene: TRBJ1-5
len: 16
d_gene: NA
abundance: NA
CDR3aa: CASSQDLGSLVQPQHF
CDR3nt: TGCGCCAGCAGCCAAGATCTGGGGAGCCTGGTACAGCCCCAGCATTTT

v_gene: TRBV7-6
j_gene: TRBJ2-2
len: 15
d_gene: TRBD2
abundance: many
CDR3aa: CASTWSGRGTGELFF
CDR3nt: TGTGCCAGCACCTGGAGCGGGAGAGGGACCGGGGAGCTGTTTTTT

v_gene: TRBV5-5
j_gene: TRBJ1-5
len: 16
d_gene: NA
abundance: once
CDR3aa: CASSLAEGGRDQPQHF
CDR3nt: TGTGCCAGCAGCTTGGCCGAAGGCGGACGCGATCAGCCCCAGCATTTT

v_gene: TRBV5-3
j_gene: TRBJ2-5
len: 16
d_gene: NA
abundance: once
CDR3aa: CARCGETKSIQETQYF
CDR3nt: TGTGCCAGATGCGGCGAGACAAAGTCGATCCAAGAGACCCAGTACTTC

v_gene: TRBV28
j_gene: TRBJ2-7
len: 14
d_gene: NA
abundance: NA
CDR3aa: CASSLTGDSYEQYF
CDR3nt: TGTGCCAGCAGTTTAACGGGAGATAGCTACGAGCAGTACTTC

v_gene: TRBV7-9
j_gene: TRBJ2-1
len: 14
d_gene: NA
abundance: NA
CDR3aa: CASSPGPSYNEQFF
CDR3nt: TGTGCCAGCAGCCCGGGGCCTTCCTACAATGAGCAGTTCTTC

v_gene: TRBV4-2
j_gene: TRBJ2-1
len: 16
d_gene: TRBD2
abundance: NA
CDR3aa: CASSLTPGLADNEQFF
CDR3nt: TGTGCCAGCAGCCTTACACCGGGACTAGCGGACAATGAGCAGTTCTTC

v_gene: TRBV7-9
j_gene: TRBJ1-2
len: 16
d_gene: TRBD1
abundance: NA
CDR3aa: CASSPPTGTAGGGYTF
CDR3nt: TGTGCCAGCAGCCCTCCAACCGGGACAGCCGGGGGAGGCTACACCTTC

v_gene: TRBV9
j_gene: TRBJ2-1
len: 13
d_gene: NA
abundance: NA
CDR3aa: CASSVETPSRQFF
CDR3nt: TGTGCCAGCAGCGTAGAGACTCCGAGTAGACAGTTCTTC

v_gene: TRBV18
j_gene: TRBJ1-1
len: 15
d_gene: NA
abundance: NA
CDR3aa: CASSPTGPQSAEAFF
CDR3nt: TGTGCCAGCTCACCAACCGGTCCGCAAAGCGCTGAAGCTTTCTTT

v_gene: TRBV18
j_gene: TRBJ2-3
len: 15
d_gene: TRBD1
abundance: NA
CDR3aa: CASSPGQGGTDTQYF
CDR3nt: TGTGCCAGCTCACCGGGACAGGGGGGCACAGATACGCAGTATTTT

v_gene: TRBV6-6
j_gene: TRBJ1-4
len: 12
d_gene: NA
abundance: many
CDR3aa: CASSQQNEKLFF
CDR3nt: TGTGCCAGCTCGCAGCAAAATGAAAAACTGTTTTTT

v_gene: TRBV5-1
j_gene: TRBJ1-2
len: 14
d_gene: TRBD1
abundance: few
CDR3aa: CASSSGTANYGYTF
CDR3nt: TGCGCCAGCAGCTCGGGGACAGCGAACTATGGCTACACCTTC

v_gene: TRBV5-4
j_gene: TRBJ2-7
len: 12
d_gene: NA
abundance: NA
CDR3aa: CASSLSSVEQYF
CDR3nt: TGTGCCAGCAGCTTGAGTAGCGTCGAGCAGTACTTC

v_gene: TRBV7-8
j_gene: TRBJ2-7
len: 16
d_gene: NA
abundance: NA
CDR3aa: CASSLANRDLSYEQYF
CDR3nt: TGTGCCAGCAGCTTAGCGAACAGGGATCTCTCCTACGAGCAGTACTTC

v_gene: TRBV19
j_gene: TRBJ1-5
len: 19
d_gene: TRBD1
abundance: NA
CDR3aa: CASSGPEGARIMSNQPQHF
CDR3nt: TGTGCCAGTAGTGGACCCGAGGGGGCGCGGATCATGAGCAATCAGCCCCAGCATTTT

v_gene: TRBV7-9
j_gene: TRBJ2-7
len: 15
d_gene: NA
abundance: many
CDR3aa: CASSLVRAGTYEQYF
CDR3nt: TGTGCCAGCAGCTTAGTTCGGGCAGGGACGTACGAGCAGTACTTC

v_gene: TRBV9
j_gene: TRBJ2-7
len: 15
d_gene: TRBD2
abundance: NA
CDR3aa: CASLTLLALTYEQYF
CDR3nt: TGTGCCAGCCTTACTTTACTAGCGTTAACCTACGAGCAGTACTTC

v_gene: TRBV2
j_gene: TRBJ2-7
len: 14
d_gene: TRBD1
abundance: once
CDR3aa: CASKGGRGSYEQYF
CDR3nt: TGTGCCAGCAAAGGCGGCAGGGGGTCTTACGAGCAGTACTTC

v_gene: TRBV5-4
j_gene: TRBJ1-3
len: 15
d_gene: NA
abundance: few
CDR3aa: CASSTQEVSGNTIYF
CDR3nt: TGTGCCAGCAGCACCCAAGAGGTCTCTGGAAACACCATATATTTT

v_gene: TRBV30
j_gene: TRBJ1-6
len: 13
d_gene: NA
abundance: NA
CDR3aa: CAWSGGGVGSLHF
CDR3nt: TGTGCCTGGAGTGGGGGGGGTGTGGGATCCCTCCACTTT

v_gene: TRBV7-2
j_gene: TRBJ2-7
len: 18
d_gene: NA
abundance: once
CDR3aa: CASSPSPRGAWSSYEQYF
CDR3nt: TGTGCCAGCAGCCCTAGTCCGAGGGGCGCTTGGAGCTCCTACGAGCAGTACTTC

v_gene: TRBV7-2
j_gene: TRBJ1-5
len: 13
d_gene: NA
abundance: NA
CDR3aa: CASSLDTNQPQHF
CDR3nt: TGTGCCAGCAGCTTAGACACCAATCAGCCCCAGCATTTT

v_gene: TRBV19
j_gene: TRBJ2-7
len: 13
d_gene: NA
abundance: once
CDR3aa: CASSTSIGYEQYF
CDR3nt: TGTGCCAGTAGTACGTCTATAGGTTACGAGCAGTACTTC

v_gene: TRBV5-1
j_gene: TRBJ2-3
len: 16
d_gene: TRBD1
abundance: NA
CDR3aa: CASSLGARQGPDTQYF
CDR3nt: TGCGCCAGCAGCTTGGGCGCGAGACAGGGGCCAGATACGCAGTATTTT

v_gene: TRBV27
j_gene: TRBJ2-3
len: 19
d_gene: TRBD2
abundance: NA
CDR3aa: CASSLQTGVSGRTGDTQYF
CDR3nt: TGTGCCAGCAGTCTCCAGACAGGGGTTAGCGGGAGGACAGGCGATACGCAGTATTTT

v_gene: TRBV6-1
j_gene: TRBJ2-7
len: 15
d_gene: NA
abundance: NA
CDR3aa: CASSEGPTNSYEQYF
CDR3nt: TGTGCCAGCAGTGAAGGGCCAACCAACTCCTACGAGCAGTACTTC

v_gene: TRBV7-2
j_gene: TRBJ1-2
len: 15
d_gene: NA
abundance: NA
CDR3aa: CASSLGGTTNYGYTF
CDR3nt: TGTGCCAGCAGCTTAGGGGGGACAACGAACTATGGCTACACCTTC

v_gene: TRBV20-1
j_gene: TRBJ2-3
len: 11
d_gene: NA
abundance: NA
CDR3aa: CSADSFNTQYF
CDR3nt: TGCAGTGCCGATAGCTTTAATACGCAGTATTTT

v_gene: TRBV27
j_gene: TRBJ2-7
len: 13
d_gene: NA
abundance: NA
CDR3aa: CASSLDGVGEQYF
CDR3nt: TGTGCCAGCAGTCTGGACGGCGTGGGCGAGCAGTACTTC

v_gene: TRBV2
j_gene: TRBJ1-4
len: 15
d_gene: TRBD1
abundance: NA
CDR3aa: CASSEEEGAGEKLFF
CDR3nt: TGTGCCAGCAGTGAAGAGGAGGGGGCGGGTGAAAAACTGTTTTTT

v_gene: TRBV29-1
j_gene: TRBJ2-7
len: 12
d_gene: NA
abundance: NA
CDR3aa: CSVGAVSDEQYF
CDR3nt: TGCAGCGTTGGGGCAGTATCTGACGAGCAGTACTTC

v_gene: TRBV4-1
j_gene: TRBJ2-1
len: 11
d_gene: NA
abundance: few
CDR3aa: CASSQERDEFF
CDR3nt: TGCGCCAGCAGCCAAGAGAGGGATGAGTTCTTC

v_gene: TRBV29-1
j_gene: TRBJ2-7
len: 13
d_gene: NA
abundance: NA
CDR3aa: CSVDTGSSYEQYF
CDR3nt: TGCAGCGTAGATACAGGGAGCTCCTACGAGCAGTACTTC

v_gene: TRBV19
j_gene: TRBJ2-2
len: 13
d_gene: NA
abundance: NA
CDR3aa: CASNLLNTGELFF
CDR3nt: TGTGCCAGCAACCTACTAAACACCGGGGAGCTGTTTTTT

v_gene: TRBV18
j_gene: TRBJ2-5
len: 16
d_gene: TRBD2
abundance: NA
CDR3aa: CASSPGLAGAYETQYF
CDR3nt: TGTGCCAGCTCACCCGGACTAGCGGGAGCTTATGAGACCCAGTACTTC

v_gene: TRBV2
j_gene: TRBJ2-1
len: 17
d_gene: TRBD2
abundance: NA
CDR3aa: CASSETIAGGLYNEQFF
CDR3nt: TGTGCCAGCAGTGAAACCATAGCGGGAGGGCTCTACAATGAGCAGTTCTTC

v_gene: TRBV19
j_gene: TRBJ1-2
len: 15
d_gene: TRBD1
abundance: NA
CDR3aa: CASSPTGTGNYGYTF
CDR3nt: TGTGCCAGTAGTCCAACCGGGACAGGAAACTATGGCTACACCTTC

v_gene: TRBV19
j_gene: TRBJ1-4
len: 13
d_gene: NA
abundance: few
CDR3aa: CASSMVDYEKLFF
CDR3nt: TGTGCCAGTAGTATGGTCGATTATGAAAAACTGTTTTTT

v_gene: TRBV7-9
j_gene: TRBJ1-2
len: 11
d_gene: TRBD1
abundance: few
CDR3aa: CASSLGGQVFF
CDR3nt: TGTGCCAGCAGCTTAGGTGGACAGGTCTTCTTC

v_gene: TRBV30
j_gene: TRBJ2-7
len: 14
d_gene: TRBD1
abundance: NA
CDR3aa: CAWRPLDRENEQYF
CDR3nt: TGTGCCTGGAGGCCCTTGGACAGGGAGAACGAGCAGTACTTC

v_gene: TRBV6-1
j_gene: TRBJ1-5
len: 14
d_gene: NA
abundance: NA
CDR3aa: CASSLRPPNQPQHF
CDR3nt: TGTGCCAGCAGCCTGAGGCCCCCCAATCAGCCCCAGCATTTT

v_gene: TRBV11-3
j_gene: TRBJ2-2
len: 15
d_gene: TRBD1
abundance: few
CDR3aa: CASSQRQGVAGELFF
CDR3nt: TGTGCCAGCAGTCAAAGACAGGGGGTCGCCGGGGAGCTGTTTTTT

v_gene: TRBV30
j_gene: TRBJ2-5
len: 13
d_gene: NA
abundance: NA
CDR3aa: CACPRQDQETQYF
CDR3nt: TGTGCCTGCCCCCGACAGGACCAAGAGACCCAGTACTTC

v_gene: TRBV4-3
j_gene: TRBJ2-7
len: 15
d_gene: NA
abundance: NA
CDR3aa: CASSQEWLAYHEQYF
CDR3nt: TGCGCCAGCAGCCAAGAGTGGCTAGCTTACCACGAGCAGTACTTC

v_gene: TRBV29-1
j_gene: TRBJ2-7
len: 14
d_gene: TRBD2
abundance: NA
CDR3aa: CSIRTGTSGTEQYF
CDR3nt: TGCAGCATTCGAACCGGGACTAGCGGGACCGAGCAGTACTTC

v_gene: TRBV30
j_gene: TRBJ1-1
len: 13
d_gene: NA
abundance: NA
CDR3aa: CAWTRGSNTEAFF
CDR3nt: TGTGCCTGGACTAGGGGGTCTAACACTGAAGCTTTCTTT